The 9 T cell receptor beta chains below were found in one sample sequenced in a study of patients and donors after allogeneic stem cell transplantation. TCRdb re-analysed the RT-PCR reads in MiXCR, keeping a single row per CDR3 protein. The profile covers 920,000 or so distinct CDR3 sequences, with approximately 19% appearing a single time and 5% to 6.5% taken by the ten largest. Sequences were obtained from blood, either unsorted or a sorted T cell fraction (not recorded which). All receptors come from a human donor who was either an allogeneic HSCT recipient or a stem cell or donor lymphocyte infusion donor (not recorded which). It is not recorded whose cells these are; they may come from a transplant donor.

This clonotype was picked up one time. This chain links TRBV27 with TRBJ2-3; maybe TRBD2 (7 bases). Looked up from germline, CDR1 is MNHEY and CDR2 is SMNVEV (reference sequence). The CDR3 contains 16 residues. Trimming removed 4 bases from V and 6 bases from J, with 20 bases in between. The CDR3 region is CASSSILGGGQDTQYF. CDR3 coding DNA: TGTGCCAGCAGTTCCATATTGGGGGGGGGGCAGGATACGCAGTATTTT.

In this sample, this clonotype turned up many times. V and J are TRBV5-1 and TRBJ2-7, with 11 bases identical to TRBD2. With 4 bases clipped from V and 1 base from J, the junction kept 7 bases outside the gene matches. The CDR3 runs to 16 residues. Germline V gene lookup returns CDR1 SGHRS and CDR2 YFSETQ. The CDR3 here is CASSPRTSGSSYEQYF. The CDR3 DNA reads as TGCGCCAGCAGCCCCCGAACTAGCGGGAGTTCCTACGAGCAGTACTTC.

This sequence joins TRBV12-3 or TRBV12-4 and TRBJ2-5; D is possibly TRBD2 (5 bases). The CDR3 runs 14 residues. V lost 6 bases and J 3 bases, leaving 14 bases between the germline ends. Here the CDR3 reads CASSPRVAKETQYF. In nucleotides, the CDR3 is TGTGCCAGCAGCCCACGAGTAGCGAAAGAGACCCAGTACTTC.

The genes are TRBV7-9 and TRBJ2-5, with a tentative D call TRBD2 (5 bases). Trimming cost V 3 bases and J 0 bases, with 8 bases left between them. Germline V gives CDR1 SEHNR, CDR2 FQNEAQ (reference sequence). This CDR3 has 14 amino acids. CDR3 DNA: TGTGCCAGCAGCTTCGGGGAGTACCAAGAGACCCAGTACTTC. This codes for CASSFGEYQETQYF.

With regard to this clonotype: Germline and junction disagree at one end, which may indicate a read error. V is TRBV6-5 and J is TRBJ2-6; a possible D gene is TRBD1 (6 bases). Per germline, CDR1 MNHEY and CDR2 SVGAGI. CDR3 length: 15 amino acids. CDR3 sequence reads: CASGYRAVGANVLTF. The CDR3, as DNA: TGTGCCAGCGGTTACAGGGCAGTTGGGGCCAACGTCCTGACTTTC.

The CDR3 bases are TGTGCCACCAGCAGACCCGGACTAGCCGCGAACACCGGGGAGCTGTTTTTT. Amino acids: CATSRPGLAANTGELFF. The chain has TRBV15 and TRBJ2-2; 8 positions match TRBD2. The CDR3 consists of 17 residues. J gave up 0 bases and V 2 bases, and 5 bases lay outside the gene matches. Germline loops: CDR1 LNHNV, CDR2 YYDKDF (reference sequence).

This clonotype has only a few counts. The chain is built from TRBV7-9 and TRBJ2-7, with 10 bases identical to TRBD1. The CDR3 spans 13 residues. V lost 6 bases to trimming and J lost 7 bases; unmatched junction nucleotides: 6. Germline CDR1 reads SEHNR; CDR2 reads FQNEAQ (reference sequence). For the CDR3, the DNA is TGTGCCAGCAGGTCGACAGGGGGCCGAGAGCAGTACTTC. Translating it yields CASRSTGGREQYF. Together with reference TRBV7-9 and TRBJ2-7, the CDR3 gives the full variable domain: DTGVSQNPRHKITKRGQNVTFRCDPISEHNRLYWYRQTLGQGPEFLTYFQNEAQLEKSRLLSDRFSAERPKGSFSTLEIQRTEQGDSAMYLCASRSTGGREQYFGPGTRLTVT.

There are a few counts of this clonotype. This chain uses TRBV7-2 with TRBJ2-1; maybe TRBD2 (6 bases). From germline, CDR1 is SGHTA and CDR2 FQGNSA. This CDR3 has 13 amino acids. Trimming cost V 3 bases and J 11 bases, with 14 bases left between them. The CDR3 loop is CASSLNRLGQQFF. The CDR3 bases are TGTGCCAGCAGCTTGAACAGACTAGGCCAGCAGTTCTTC. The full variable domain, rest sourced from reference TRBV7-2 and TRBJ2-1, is GAGVSQSPSNKVTEKGKDVELRCDPISGHTALYWYRQSLGQGLEFLIYFQGNSAPDKSGLPSDRFSAERTGGSVSTLTIQRTQQEDSAVYLCASSLNRLGQQFFGPGTRLTVL.

The CDR3 spells CASSLRSGAGAGNTIYF. In DNA form, the CDR3 reads TGTGCCAGCAGCCTACGTAGCGGAGCAGGGGCTGGAAACACCATATATTTT. The V call is TRBV11-3, the J call TRBJ1-3, with TRBD1 as a possible D gene (6 bases). Germline V gene lookup returns CDR1 SGHNT and CDR2 YENEEA. The CDR3 contains 17 residues. Deletions cut 5 bases from V and 2 bases from J, with 19 bases between.